These T cell receptor beta chains were read from a single sample in a study of response to subunit inactivated influenza vaccine. TCRdb called the RT-PCR reads again in MiXCR, with one record for every CDR3 protein. The sample yields 450,000 to 600,000 distinct CDR3 sequences, less than 7.5% seen once. The specimen was PBMCs from blood, collected roughly 24 months after vaccination. The source of these receptors is a man aged 50 to 69 who received an inactivated influenza vaccine. CDR3s include the opening cysteine and the closing phenylalanine or tryptophan. D genes are given only for firm matches. For some rows the clone size is stated as once, few or many, or as a class when expanded; others skip it.

few	TRBV21-1	TRBJ2-7	NA	TGTGCCAGCAGCAAAGAAATGGCCAGGGTAAAGCCCACCTACGAGCAGTACTTC	CASSKEMARVKPTYEQYF
many	TRBV6-5	TRBJ2-3	TRBD1	TGTGCCAGCAGTTTACAGGGGGATACGCAGTATTTT	CASSLQGDTQYF
NA	TRBV18	TRBJ2-7	TRBD2	TGTGCCAGCTCACCCTCTAGCGGGTTAGACGAGCAGTACTTC	CASSPSSGLDEQYF
NA	TRBV20-1	TRBJ2-5	NA	TGCAGTGCTAGATTCGGGGATGGGGAGACCCAGTACTTC	CSARFGDGETQYF
few	TRBV20-1	TRBJ1-2	NA	TGCAGTGCTAGGGTACTCGGTAACTATGGCTACACCTTC	CSARVLGNYGYTF
few	TRBV2	TRBJ1-6	NA	TGTGCCAGCAGTCTGGCGGCAGGCGGGTCACCCCTCCACTTT	CASSLAAGGSPLHF
many	TRBV7-2	TRBJ2-7	NA	TGTGCCAGCAGCTCCCAACAGATTAGCTACGAGCAGTACTTC	CASSSQQISYEQYF
many	TRBV7-6	TRBJ2-2	NA	TGTGCCAGCAGCCTCTCCGGGCCCGGGGAGCTGTTTTTT	CASSLSGPGELFF
many	TRBV7-8	TRBJ2-2	NA	TGTGCCAGCAGCTTAGCCTACAGGGTTATCGCCGGGGAGCTGTTTTTT	CASSLAYRVIAGELFF
NA	TRBV11-2	TRBJ2-3	TRBD2	TGTGCCAGCAGCCGGACGGGGACTAGCGGGAGGGGGACCACAGATACGCAGTATTTT	CASSRTGTSGRGTTDTQYF
NA	TRBV5-1	TRBJ2-3	NA	TGCGCCAGCAGCACCCCCGAAGGAGATACGCAGTATTTT	CASSTPEGDTQYF
many	TRBV6-1	TRBJ2-1	TRBD1	TGTGCCAGCACCGATCACTCGAGACAGGGAGAGTTCTTC	CASTDHSRQGEFF
many	TRBV7-2	TRBJ1-5	NA	TGTGCCAGCAGCCATGGCACCAATCAGCCCCAGCATTTT	CASSHGTNQPQHF
NA	TRBV20-1	TRBJ1-1	NA	TGCAGTGTGTTCCCAGCGGGTCTAAACACTGAAGCTTTCTTT	CSVFPAGLNTEAFF
NA	TRBV5-1	TRBJ2-7	TRBD2	TGCGCCAGCAGCCCCGGGACTAGCGGGAGATACGAGCAGTACTTC	CASSPGTSGRYEQYF
few	TRBV4-3	TRBJ2-6	NA	TGCGCCAGCAGCCAAGAGGCAGGCCTGAGCTCTGGGGCCAACGTCCTGACTTTC	CASSQEAGLSSGANVLTF
many	TRBV7-9	TRBJ1-5	NA	TGTGCGAGCGGAGATAGCAATCAGCCCCAGCATTTT	CASGDSNQPQHF
NA	TRBV27	TRBJ2-3	NA	TGTGCCAGCAGTTTATCGCCTAGCACCACAGATACGCAGTATTTT	CASSLSPSTTDTQYF
few	TRBV11-1	TRBJ2-1	TRBD2	TGTGCCAGCAGCTCTAGTGGGTTATTACTAGCGGGAGACGGTGAGCAGTTCTTC	CASSSSGLLLAGDGEQFF
NA	TRBV27	TRBJ2-3	TRBD2	TGTGCCAGCAGTCCAGGGACTACCACAGATACGCAGTATTTT	CASSPGTTTDTQYF
few	TRBV28	TRBJ2-1	NA	TGTGCCAGCAGACAACCGGGACGTTTGTACAATGAGCAGTTCTTC	CASRQPGRLYNEQFF
NA	TRBV29-1	TRBJ2-5	NA	TGCAGCGTTATTCACAGAGAATCAAAGACCCAGTACTTC	CSVIHRESKTQYF
few	TRBV4-1	TRBJ2-5	NA	TGCGCCAGCAGCCAAGAGCTGGGGACCCAGTACTTC	CASSQELGTQYF
many	TRBV13	TRBJ1-2	NA	TGTGCCAGCAGCTTCGGGACATTCTATGGCTACACCTTC	CASSFGTFYGYTF
NA	TRBV4-2	TRBJ2-4	TRBD1	TGTGCCAGCAGCCACGGGACAGGGGTACACTCGGCCAAAAACATTCAGTACTTC	CASSHGTGVHSAKNIQYF
NA	TRBV18	TRBJ1-5	NA	TGTGCCAGCTCACCGGTTAAGGATCAGCCCCAGCATTTT	CASSPVKDQPQHF
NA	TRBV7-9	TRBJ1-4	TRBD1	TGTGCCAGTGAGCCAAACACCGGGACAGGGATGAAAAAACTGTTTTTT	CASEPNTGTGMKKLFF
few	TRBV6-1	TRBJ2-6	NA	TGTGCCAGCAGACTACAGAGAACCGGGGCCAACGTCCTGACTTTC	CASRLQRTGANVLTF
few	TRBV20-1	TRBJ2-5	NA	TGCAGTGCCCACTTAGGGATCCAAGAGACCCAGTACTTC	CSAHLGIQETQYF
NA	TRBV27	TRBJ2-7	TRBD2	TGTGCCAGCAGTTTAGAGAACGGCGGGAGAGGCTACGAGCAGTACTTC	CASSLENGGRGYEQYF
few	TRBV5-6	TRBJ1-2	TRBD1	TGTGCCAGCAGCCCCCCCGGTGCGACAGGGGTTAGCTACACCTTC	CASSPPGATGVSYTF
NA	TRBV6-5	TRBJ2-3	NA	TGTGCCAGCAGTTACTCCGGCCAGGGTACAGATACGCAGTATTTT	CASSYSGQGTDTQYF
few	TRBV20-1	TRBJ1-6	NA	TGCAGTGCTATGACAGAGATCTATAATTCACCCCTCCACTTT	CSAMTEIYNSPLHF
NA	TRBV6-1	TRBJ2-7	NA	TGTGCCAGCAGGGGTGTCGAAGGTAACGACGAGCAGTACTTC	CASRGVEGNDEQYF
NA	TRBV9	TRBJ2-5	NA	TGTGCCAGCAGCCCGGAGGGCCAAGAGACCCAGTACTTC	CASSPEGQETQYF
NA	TRBV20-1	TRBJ2-2	NA	TGCAGTGCTAGAGTGTGGGAAAACACCGGGGAGCTGTTTTTT	CSARVWENTGELFF
NA	TRBV20-1	TRBJ2-3	TRBD2	TGCAGTGCTAGAGGACTAGCGGGAAAATTTAGAGATACGCAGTATTTT	CSARGLAGKFRDTQYF
many	TRBV25-1	TRBJ2-7	TRBD1	TGTGCCAGCACCGGGACAGGGCTCGAGCAGTACTTC	CASTGTGLEQYF
many	TRBV7-2	TRBJ2-5	NA	TGTGCCAGCAGCTTCGGGGGCGGAGAGACCCAGTACTTC	CASSFGGGETQYF
few	TRBV19	TRBJ2-4	TRBD2	TGTGCCAGTAGTATATTCTCGACTAGCGGGGGAAACATTCAGTACTTC	CASSIFSTSGGNIQYF
NA	TRBV5-6	TRBJ1-6	NA	TGTGCCAGCAGCGGTGGCCAAGGGAATGCGCATAATTCACCCCTCCACTTT	CASSGGQGNAHNSPLHF
NA	TRBV30	TRBJ1-6	NA	TGTGCCTGGACCGGGACATTCTATAATTCACCCCTCCACTTT	CAWTGTFYNSPLHF
few	TRBV20-1	TRBJ2-5	NA	TGCAGTGCTAGTCGACTAGGGGGAGAGACCCAGTACTTC	CSASRLGGETQYF
many	TRBV9	TRBJ2-5	TRBD1	TGTGCCAGCAGCGTAACCGGGACAGGACAAGAGACCCAGTACTTC	CASSVTGTGQETQYF
few	TRBV5-1	TRBJ2-5	NA	TGCGCCAGCAGCGGGACTCCCCAAGAGACCCAGTACTTC	CASSGTPQETQYF
NA	TRBV29-1	TRBJ2-1	NA	TGCAGCGTTAGCCAGGGTCGGAATGAGCAGTTCTTC	CSVSQGRNEQFF
many	TRBV6-1	TRBJ2-7	NA	TGTGCCAGCAGCCCCTACCCTTCTAACTACGAGCAGTACTTC	CASSPYPSNYEQYF
few	TRBV12-3/TRBV12-4	TRBJ1-5	TRBD1	TGTGCCAGCAGTTTCGGGACAGGGGGGGGTAATCAGCCCCAGCATTTT	CASSFGTGGGNQPQHF
once	TRBV4-3	TRBJ1-1	NA	TGCGCCAGCAGCCAAGGGCTAGGTAAAGGGGCCTCTGAAGCTTTCTTT	CASSQGLGKGASEAFF